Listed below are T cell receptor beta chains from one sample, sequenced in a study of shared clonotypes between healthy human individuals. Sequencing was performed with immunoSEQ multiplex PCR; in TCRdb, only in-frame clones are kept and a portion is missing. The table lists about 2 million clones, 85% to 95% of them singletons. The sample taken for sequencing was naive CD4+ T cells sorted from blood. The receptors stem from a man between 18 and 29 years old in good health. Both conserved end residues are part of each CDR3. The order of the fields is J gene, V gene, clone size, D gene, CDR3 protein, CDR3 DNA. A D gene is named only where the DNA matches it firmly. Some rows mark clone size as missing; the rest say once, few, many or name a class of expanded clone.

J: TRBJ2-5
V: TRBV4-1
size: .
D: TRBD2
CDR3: CASSRLGLFAETQYF
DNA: TGCGCCAGCAGCCGCTTGGGACTATTTGCGGAGACCCAGTACTTC

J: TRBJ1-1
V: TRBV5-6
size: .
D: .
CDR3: CASSLGGSAFF
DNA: TGTGCCAGCAGCTTAGGAGGTTCGGCTTTCTTT

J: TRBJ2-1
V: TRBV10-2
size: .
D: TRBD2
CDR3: CASSETIAGGPRYNEQFF
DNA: TGCGCCAGCAGTGAGACAATAGCGGGAGGGCCAAGGTACAATGAGCAGTTCTTC

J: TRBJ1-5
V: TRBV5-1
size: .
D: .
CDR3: CASSLEAGNQPQHF
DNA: TGCGCCAGCAGCTTGGAAGCAGGCAATCAGCCCCAGCATTTT

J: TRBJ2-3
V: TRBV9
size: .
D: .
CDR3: CASSPWGGGTDTQYF
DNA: TGTGCCAGCAGCCCATGGGGTGGCGGCACAGATACGCAGTATTTT

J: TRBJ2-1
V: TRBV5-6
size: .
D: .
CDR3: CASTPWSYNEQFF
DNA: TGTGCCAGCACCCCCTGGAGCTACAATGAGCAGTTCTTC

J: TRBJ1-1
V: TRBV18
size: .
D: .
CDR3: CASSRATNTEAFF
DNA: TGTGCCAGCTCACGTGCGACCAACACTGAAGCTTTCTTT

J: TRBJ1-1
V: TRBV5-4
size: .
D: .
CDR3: CASSLESRFTEAFF
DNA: TGTGCCAGCAGCTTGGAAAGCAGGTTCACTGAAGCTTTCTTT

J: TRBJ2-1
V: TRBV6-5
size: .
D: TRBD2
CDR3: CASSYSGGAYNEQFF
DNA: TGTGCCAGCAGTTACTCGGGGGGGGCCTACAATGAGCAGTTCTTC

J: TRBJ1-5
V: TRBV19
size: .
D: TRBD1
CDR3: CASSPGTGLNQPQHF
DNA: TGTGCCAGTAGTCCTGGGACAGGGTTGAATCAGCCCCAGCATTTT

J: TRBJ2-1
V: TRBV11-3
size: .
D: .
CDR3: CASSLDLHDEQFF
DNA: TGTGCCAGCAGCTTAGATTTACACGATGAGCAGTTCTTC

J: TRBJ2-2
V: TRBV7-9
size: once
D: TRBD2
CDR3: CASPRGGTAGELFF
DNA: TGTGCCAGTCCCCGCGGGGGAACGGCCGGGGAGCTGTTTTTT

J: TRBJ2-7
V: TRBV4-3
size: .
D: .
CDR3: CASSSVDQGKGVF
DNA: TGCGCCAGCAGCAGTGTAGACCAAGGGAAAGGCGTCTTC

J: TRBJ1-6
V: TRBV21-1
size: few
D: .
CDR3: CASSNWRRQFAPLHF
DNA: TGTGCCAGCAGCAATTGGAGGCGACAGTTTGCGCCCCTCCACTTT

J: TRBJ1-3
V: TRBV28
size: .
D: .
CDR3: CASSSRFIYF
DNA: TGTGCCAGCAGTTCACGGTTCATATATTTT

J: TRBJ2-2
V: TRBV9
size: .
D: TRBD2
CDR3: CASSVAPGLGFDTGELFF
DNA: TGTGCCAGCAGCGTAGCACCAGGACTAGGTTTTGACACCGGGGAGCTGTTTTTT

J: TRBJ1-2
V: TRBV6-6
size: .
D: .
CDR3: CASSYQSTGSYGYTF
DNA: TGTGCCAGCAGTTACCAATCGACAGGATCCTATGGCTACACCTTC

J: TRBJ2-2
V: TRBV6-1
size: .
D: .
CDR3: CASSEIAGGLTGELFF
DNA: TGTGCCAGCAGTGAGATAGCAGGGGGGCTAACCGGGGAGCTGTTTTTT

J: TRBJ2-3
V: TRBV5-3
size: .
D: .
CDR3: CARSLVRTACTDTQYF
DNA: TGTGCCAGAAGCTTGGTAAGGACAGCCTGCACAGATACGCAGTATTTT

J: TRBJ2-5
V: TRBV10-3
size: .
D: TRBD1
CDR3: CATLTGPNQETQYF
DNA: TGTGCCACCTTGACAGGGCCGAACCAAGAGACCCAGTACTTC

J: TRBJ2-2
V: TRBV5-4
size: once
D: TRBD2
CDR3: CASSPPSGNTGELFF
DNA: TGTGCCAGCAGCCCCCCTAGCGGAAACACCGGGGAGCTGTTTTTT

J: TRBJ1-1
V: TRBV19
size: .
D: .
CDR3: CASSIPGVTTEAFF
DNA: TGTGCCAGTAGTATTCCGGGGGTGACAACTGAAGCTTTCTTT

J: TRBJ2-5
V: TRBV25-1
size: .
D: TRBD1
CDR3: CASSDPRWGQETQYF
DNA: TGTGCCAGCAGTGATCCCAGATGGGGACAGGAGACCCAGTACTTC

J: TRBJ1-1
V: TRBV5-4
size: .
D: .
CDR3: CASSLGNPNTEAFF
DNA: TGTGCCAGCAGCTTGGGGAATCCGAACACTGAAGCTTTCTTT

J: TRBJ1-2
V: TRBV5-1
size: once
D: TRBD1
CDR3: CASSTTGVNYGYTF
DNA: TGCGCCAGCAGCACGACAGGGGTGAACTATGGCTACACCTTC

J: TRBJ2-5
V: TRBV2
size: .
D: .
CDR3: CASSESQTQYF
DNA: TGTGCCAGCAGTGAGAGCCAGACCCAGTACTTC

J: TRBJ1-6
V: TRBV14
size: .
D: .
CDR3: CASSPRSYSPLHF
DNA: TGTGCCAGCAGCCCCCGAAGCTATTCACCCCTCCACTTT

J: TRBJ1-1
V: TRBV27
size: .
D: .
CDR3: CASRGTEAFF
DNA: TGTGCCAGCAGGGGGACTGAAGCTTTCTTT

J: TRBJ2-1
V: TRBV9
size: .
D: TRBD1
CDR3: CASSARQGYGNEQFF
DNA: TGTGCCAGCAGCGCCCGACAGGGTTACGGCAATGAGCAGTTCTTC

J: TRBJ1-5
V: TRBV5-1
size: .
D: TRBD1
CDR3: CASSPLGDRQPQHF
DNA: TGCGCCAGCAGCCCCTTAGGGGACAGGCAGCCCCAGCATTTT

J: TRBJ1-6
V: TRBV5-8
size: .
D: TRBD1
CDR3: CASSLRDRNSPLHF
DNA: TGTGCCAGCAGCCTGAGGGACAGGAATTCACCCCTCCACTTT

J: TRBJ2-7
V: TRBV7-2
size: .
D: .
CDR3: CASRGPGGEQYF
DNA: TGTGCCAGCAGGGGACCCGGCGGCGAGCAGTACTTC

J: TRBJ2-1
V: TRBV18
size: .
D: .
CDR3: CASSPLAFTGEQFF
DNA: TGTGCCAGCTCACCCCTAGCGTTTACGGGTGAGCAGTTCTTC

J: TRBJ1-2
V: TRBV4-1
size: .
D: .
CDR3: CASSQLPGLRHYGYTF
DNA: TGCGCCAGCAGCCAACTTCCGGGTCTCCGCCACTATGGCTACACCTTC

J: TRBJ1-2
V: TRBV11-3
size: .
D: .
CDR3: CASSLTSRDYGYTF
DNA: TGTGCCAGCAGCTTAACCAGCCGGGACTATGGCTACACCTTC

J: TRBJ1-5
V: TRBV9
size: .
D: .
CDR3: CASSVADAQPQHF
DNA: TGTGCCAGCAGCGTGGCGGACGCACAGCCCCAGCATTTT

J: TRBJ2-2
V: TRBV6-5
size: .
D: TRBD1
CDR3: CASSGDRGTGELFF
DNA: TGTGCCAGCAGTGGCGACAGGGGGACCGGGGAGCTGTTTTTT

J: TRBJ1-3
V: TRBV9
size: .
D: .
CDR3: CASSVVVSCFSGNTIYF
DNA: TGTGCCAGCAGCGTAGTCGTCAGTTGCTTCTCTGGAAACACCATATATTTT